This T cell receptor (beta chain) comes out of a study of cytomegalovirus exposure and HLA in healthy donors. Study details: Membership in the Caucasian-associated ancestry cluster was found for around 81% of almost 400 genotyped donors.

Trimming took 6 bases from V and 0 from J, leaving 9 bases between them. Germline CDR1 LNHDA, CDR2 SQIVND (reference sequence). The CDR3 is 14 amino acids. Points on this clone: Its target is unknown.

Study results and caveats: Donors were assumed by presence/absence analyses to have roughly uniform sequencing depth.

The PCR used 60 Vbeta and 13 Jbeta primers. Profiling relied on immunoSEQ multiplex PCR, and the TCRdb table lists in-frame clones only, not all of them. The sample shows 120,000 or so clones, about 73% of them seen only once. The sequenced sample was PBMCs. The chain recombines TRBV19 with TRBJ1-5; D is unresolved. This receptor was identified in a woman aged 30 to 39 in good health and CMV-seronegative. CDR3 coding DNA: TGTGCCAGTAGACTTAAGAATAGCAATCAGCCCCAGCATTTT. Translation: CASRLKNSNQPQHF. The variable domain in full, with the rest retrieved from reference TRBV19 and TRBJ1-5, is DGGITQSPKYLFRKEGQNVTLSCEQNLNHDAMYWYRQDPGQGLRLIYYSQIVNDFQKGDIAEGYSVSREKKESFPLTVTSAQKNPTAFYLCASRLKNSNQPQHFGDGTRLSIL.